This paragraph reports one TCR beta chain. The data were obtained in a study of T-cell reconstitution after alpha-beta-depleted transplantation in children. Germline V gives CDR1 MNHEY, CDR2 SMNVEV (reference sequence). This CDR3 spans 15 amino acids. Trimming removed 5 bases from V and 0 bases from J, with 13 bases in between. Preparing the TCRbeta library involved the use of unique molecular identifiers. TCRdb passed the PCR reads through MiXCR, listing each CDR3 protein once. The sample lists about 500,000 distinct CDR3 sequences, roughly 33% occurring once. Source: PBMCs from the stem cell graft donor, taken from the stem cell graft. The source is a human donor who donated a stem cell graft to a child with aplastic anemia. The rearrangement joins TRBV27 to TRBJ1-1; D gene ambiguous. This chain's CDR3 is CASSRTNVVNTEAFF. Written as DNA, the CDR3 is TGTGCCAGCAGTCGTACGAACGTGGTGAACACTGAAGCTTTCTTT.